Listed below are T cell receptor beta chains from one sample, sequenced in a study of a mutant IDH1 vaccine in newly diagnosed glioma. Using immunoSEQ multiplex PCR, the repertoire was profiled, and TCRdb retains in-frame clones only, with some absent. The sample has 55,000 to 65,000 clones, about 80% seen once; the top ten hold around 6.5%. These receptors' antigens are unknown. Source: PBMCs, taken from a glioma patient whose treatment included an IDH1 peptide vaccine. Source of these receptors: a man between 50 and 59 years old with glioma. Both conserved end residues are part of each CDR3. A D gene is named only where the DNA matches it firmly. Clone size is not always given. Where it is, it says once, few, many or a class for expanded clones.

clone_size: .
d_call: TRBD1
j_call: TRBJ1-4
v_call: TRBV9
cdr3_aa: CASSGRDRGIEKLFF
cdr3_nt: TGTGCCAGCAGCGGAAGGGACAGGGGTATTGAAAAACTGTTTTTT

clone_size: once
d_call: TRBD2
j_call: TRBJ2-7
v_call: TRBV11-2
cdr3_aa: CASSLVAVLASGPYEQYF
cdr3_nt: TGTGCCAGCAGCTTAGTCGCTGTATTAGCTAGCGGGCCCTACGAGCAGTACTTC

clone_size: .
d_call: .
j_call: TRBJ2-6
v_call: TRBV19
cdr3_aa: CASSPGGASISGANVLTF
cdr3_nt: TGTGCCAGTAGTCCCGGGGGCGCTAGTATATCTGGGGCCAACGTCCTGACTTTC

clone_size: .
d_call: TRBD2
j_call: TRBJ2-1
v_call: TRBV10-3
cdr3_aa: CAISELSSGGPNEQFF
cdr3_nt: TGTGCCATCAGTGAGTTGTCTAGCGGGGGGCCCAATGAGCAGTTCTTC

clone_size: .
d_call: TRBD2
j_call: TRBJ2-1
v_call: TRBV6-1
cdr3_aa: CASSEISASGSYNEQFF
cdr3_nt: TGTGCCAGCAGTGAAATTAGCGCTAGCGGCTCCTACAATGAGCAGTTCTTC

clone_size: .
d_call: .
j_call: TRBJ2-1
v_call: TRBV7-9
cdr3_aa: CASGDSDKSEQFF
cdr3_nt: TGTGCCAGCGGCGACTCCGACAAGAGTGAGCAGTTCTTC

clone_size: .
d_call: .
j_call: TRBJ2-7
v_call: TRBV28
cdr3_aa: CASSPDRTYEQYF
cdr3_nt: TGTGCCAGCAGCCCTGACAGAACCTACGAGCAGTACTTC

clone_size: .
d_call: .
j_call: TRBJ1-5
v_call: TRBV6-1
cdr3_aa: CASSEPMGGEDQPQHF
cdr3_nt: TGTGCCAGCAGTGAACCTATGGGAGGGGAGGATCAGCCCCAGCATTTT

clone_size: .
d_call: .
j_call: TRBJ1-4
v_call: TRBV9
cdr3_aa: CASSVGSRDEKLFF
cdr3_nt: TGTGCCAGCAGCGTAGGTAGTAGGGATGAAAAACTGTTTTTT

clone_size: .
d_call: .
j_call: TRBJ2-2
v_call: TRBV7-9
cdr3_aa: CASSSKQGIINTGELFF
cdr3_nt: TGTGCCAGCAGCTCTAAACAGGGAATAATCAACACCGGGGAGCTGTTTTTT

clone_size: .
d_call: .
j_call: TRBJ1-5
v_call: TRBV5-6
cdr3_aa: CASSAYTGGRGPQHF
cdr3_nt: TGTGCCAGCAGCGCCTACACAGGAGGACGTGGGCCCCAGCATTTT

clone_size: few
d_call: .
j_call: TRBJ1-1
v_call: TRBV6-1
cdr3_aa: CASSEGEQGLTEAFF
cdr3_nt: TGTGCCAGCAGTGAAGGAGAACAGGGTTTGACTGAAGCTTTCTTT

clone_size: .
d_call: .
j_call: TRBJ2-1
v_call: TRBV4-3
cdr3_aa: CASSHLVTTYEQFF
cdr3_nt: TGCGCCAGCAGCCATTTAGTGACCACATATGAGCAGTTCTTC

clone_size: once
d_call: .
j_call: TRBJ1-1
v_call: TRBV4-3
cdr3_aa: CASSQDVGGAGMNTEAFF
cdr3_nt: TGCGCCAGCAGCCAAGATGTGGGGGGCGCCGGCATGAACACTGAAGCTTTCTTT

clone_size: few
d_call: TRBD1
j_call: TRBJ1-2
v_call: TRBV14
cdr3_aa: CASSSGQFYGYTF
cdr3_nt: TGTGCCAGCAGCTCGGGACAGTTCTATGGCTACACCTTC

clone_size: .
d_call: .
j_call: TRBJ2-7
v_call: TRBV5-5
cdr3_aa: CASSSLLIPYEQYF
cdr3_nt: TGTGCCAGCAGCTCCTTGCTTATACCCTACGAGCAGTACTTC

clone_size: .
d_call: .
j_call: TRBJ2-1
v_call: TRBV18
cdr3_aa: CASSPLAVNEQFF
cdr3_nt: TGTGCCAGCTCACCTTTAGCTGTCAATGAGCAGTTCTTC

clone_size: .
d_call: .
j_call: TRBJ2-7
v_call: TRBV28
cdr3_aa: CASSSGRVGYEQYF
cdr3_nt: TGTGCCAGCAGTTCCGGGAGAGTCGGCTACGAGCAGTACTTC

clone_size: .
d_call: TRBD1
j_call: TRBJ1-4
v_call: TRBV6-1
cdr3_aa: CASSETGATNEKLFF
cdr3_nt: TGTGCCAGCAGTGAAACAGGGGCAACTAATGAAAAACTGTTTTTT

clone_size: few
d_call: .
j_call: TRBJ1-1
v_call: TRBV19
cdr3_aa: CASRPTRLGSTEAFF
cdr3_nt: TGTGCCAGTAGACCCACCCGTCTCGGGAGCACTGAAGCTTTCTTT

clone_size: once
d_call: TRBD2
j_call: TRBJ2-3
v_call: TRBV6-4
cdr3_aa: CASSPFGLAGDGTDTQYF
cdr3_nt: TGTGCCAGCAGTCCATTTGGACTAGCGGGAGACGGGACAGATACGCAGTATTTT

clone_size: .
d_call: .
j_call: TRBJ2-4
v_call: TRBV19
cdr3_aa: CASSIGTRGAKNIQYF
cdr3_nt: TGTGCCAGTAGTATTGGGACGAGGGGAGCCAAAAACATTCAGTACTTC

clone_size: .
d_call: .
j_call: TRBJ2-1
v_call: TRBV7-6
cdr3_aa: CASSPSSYNEQFF
cdr3_nt: TGTGCCAGCAGCCCTAGCTCCTACAATGAGCAGTTCTTC

clone_size: many
d_call: TRBD1
j_call: TRBJ2-3
v_call: TRBV9
cdr3_aa: CASSSSGTAIDTQYF
cdr3_nt: TGTGCCAGCAGCTCTTCCGGGACAGCCATCGATACGCAGTATTTT

clone_size: once
d_call: .
j_call: TRBJ2-4
v_call: TRBV28
cdr3_aa: CASSDYGIAKNIQYF
cdr3_nt: TGTGCCAGCAGCGATTATGGAATAGCCAAAAACATTCAGTACTTC

clone_size: .
d_call: TRBD2
j_call: TRBJ2-7
v_call: TRBV5-1
cdr3_aa: CASSLVSSGNYEQYF
cdr3_nt: TGCGCCAGCAGCTTGGTTTCTAGCGGGAACTACGAGCAGTACTTC

clone_size: .
d_call: TRBD2
j_call: TRBJ2-7
v_call: TRBV5-4
cdr3_aa: CASSSGRVNARERSYEQYF
cdr3_nt: TGTGCCAGCAGCTCCGGGAGGGTAAATGCACGGGAGCGGTCCTACGAGCAGTACTTC

clone_size: .
d_call: .
j_call: TRBJ2-5
v_call: TRBV14
cdr3_aa: CASSIPRALKGETQYF
cdr3_nt: TGTGCCAGCAGCATCCCAAGGGCTCTTAAAGGGGAGACCCAGTACTTC

clone_size: .
d_call: .
j_call: TRBJ1-1
v_call: TRBV18
cdr3_aa: CASSPGREEAFF
cdr3_nt: TGTGCCAGCTCACCGGGTCGGGAAGAAGCTTTCTTT

clone_size: once
d_call: TRBD1
j_call: TRBJ1-1
v_call: TRBV7-3
cdr3_aa: CASSFTGENTEAFF
cdr3_nt: TGTGCCAGCAGCTTTACAGGGGAAAACACTGAAGCTTTCTTT

clone_size: .
d_call: TRBD2
j_call: TRBJ2-3
v_call: TRBV13
cdr3_aa: CASSKTSEADTQYF
cdr3_nt: TGTGCCAGCAGCAAGACTAGCGAGGCAGATACGCAGTATTTT

clone_size: .
d_call: .
j_call: TRBJ2-5
v_call: TRBV5-6
cdr3_aa: CASSLGVASTLETQYF
cdr3_nt: TGTGCCAGCAGCTTGGGGGTAGCTTCCACGTTAGAGACCCAGTACTTC

clone_size: .
d_call: .
j_call: TRBJ1-2
v_call: TRBV19
cdr3_aa: CASSMRVIPSNYGYTF
cdr3_nt: TGTGCCAGTAGTATGAGGGTAATTCCCTCTAACTATGGCTACACCTTC

clone_size: .
d_call: TRBD2
j_call: TRBJ2-2
v_call: TRBV29-1
cdr3_aa: CSVSAGGGGKAGELFF
cdr3_nt: TGCAGCGTTTCGGCGGGAGGCGGGGGAAAGGCCGGGGAGCTGTTTTTT

clone_size: .
d_call: .
j_call: TRBJ2-1
v_call: TRBV18
cdr3_aa: CASSLDEQFF
cdr3_nt: TGTGCCAGCTCACTGGACGAGCAGTTCTTC

clone_size: once
d_call: TRBD1
j_call: TRBJ1-6
v_call: TRBV7-9
cdr3_aa: CASSQGQQNSPLHF
cdr3_nt: TGTGCCAGCAGCCAGGGACAGCAAAATTCACCCCTCCACTTT

clone_size: .
d_call: TRBD1
j_call: TRBJ2-3
v_call: TRBV6-5
cdr3_aa: CASSFDRGTQYF
cdr3_nt: TGTGCCAGCAGTTTCGACAGGGGGACGCAGTATTTT

clone_size: .
d_call: .
j_call: TRBJ1-1
v_call: TRBV6-5
cdr3_aa: CASASNTEAFF
cdr3_nt: TGTGCCAGCGCGTCCAACACTGAAGCTTTCTTT

clone_size: .
d_call: .
j_call: TRBJ1-1
v_call: TRBV30
cdr3_aa: CAWTTGLNTEAFF
cdr3_nt: TGTGCCTGGACCACAGGGTTGAACACTGAAGCTTTCTTT